Here is one T cell receptor beta chain with its context. This CDR3 region has 13 residues. With 3 bases removed from V and 1 base from J, the gap between germline ends came to 6 bases. Germline CDR1 MNHEY, CDR2 SMNVEV (reference sequence). The protocol was immunoSEQ multiplex PCR, while the TCRdb copy is restricted to in-frame clones and leaves out a portion. There are some 120,000 clones in the sample; over 90% occur only once, and roughly 2.6% lies in the top ten. The data were obtained in a study of control samples from healthy donors and cancer patients. The TCR originated in a man aged 25 to 40 in good health. The material sequenced was blood. This chain links TRBV27 with TRBJ1-1; perhaps TRBD1 as D (6 bases). CDR3 loop: CASSLTGNTEAFF. CDR3 bases: TGTGCCAGCAGTTTGACAGGGAACACTGAAGCTTTCTTT.